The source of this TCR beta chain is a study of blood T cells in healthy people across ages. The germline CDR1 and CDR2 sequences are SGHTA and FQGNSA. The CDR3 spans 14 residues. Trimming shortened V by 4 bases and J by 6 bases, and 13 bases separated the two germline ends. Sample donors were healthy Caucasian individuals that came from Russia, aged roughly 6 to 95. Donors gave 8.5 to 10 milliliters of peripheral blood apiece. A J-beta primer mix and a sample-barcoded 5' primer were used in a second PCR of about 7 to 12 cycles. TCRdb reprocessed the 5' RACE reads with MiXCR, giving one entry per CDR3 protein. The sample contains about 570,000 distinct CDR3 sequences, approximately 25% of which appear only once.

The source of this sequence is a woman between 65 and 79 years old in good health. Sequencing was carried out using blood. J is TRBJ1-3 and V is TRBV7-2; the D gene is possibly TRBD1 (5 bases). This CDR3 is CASSYGGGANTIYF. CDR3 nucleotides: TGTGCCAGCAGCTATGGGGGGGGAGCAAACACCATATATTTT.